This T cell receptor beta chain is drawn from a study of glioma-infiltrating T cells. Study outcomes and limitations: Only very few CDR3 sequences appeared in both tissue and blood. Above-expected tissue-blood divergence occurred in all gliomas, most in low-grade ones.

Using RNA template, CDR3s of TCR alpha and beta were amplified with iRepertoire arm-PCR. Input was roughly 85-400 ng of tissue mRNA or PBMC total RNA. TCRdb reanalysed the multiplex PCR reads using MiXCR and keeps one entry per CDR3 protein. This sample has 90,000 to 110,000 distinct CDR3 sequences, with 25% to 30% found just once. Looked up from germline, CDR1 is SGHTA and CDR2 is FQGNSA. The CDR3 is 15 amino acids. V was shortened by 1 base and J by 2 bases, with 11 bases between the two germline ends. This clonotype was observed at least ten times. Its cognate antigen is unknown. The rearrangement uses TRBV7-2 and TRBJ1-2; D might be TRBD1 (5 bases). What was sequenced was glioma tissue, nonneoplastic brain tissue, or PBMCs (not recorded which). This TCR was recovered from a human donor with low-grade glioma or glioblastoma, undergoing nonglioma brain surgery, or in good health (not recorded which). The CDR3: CASSLGGANNYGYTF. The CDR3 coding sequence is TGTGCCAGCAGCTTAGGAGGGGCGAACAACTATGGCTACACCTTC.